Included here is one T cell receptor (beta chain) sequence, with context. Method: immunoSEQ multiplex PCR; TCRdb's copy keeps in-frame clones and lacks some. The repertoire includes 40,000 to 45,000 clones, 85% to 95% of them detected once, and about 0.12% sits in the top ten. This sample was included in a study of human thymus T cells. During surgery, roughly 0.45-1 mL peripheral blood was drawn from four of eight donors. The V gene end was trimmed by 5 bases and the J gene end by 5 bases; junction bases not matched to a gene: 14. This CDR3 has 17 amino acids. CDR1 SGHTA and CDR2 FQGNSA come from the germline V gene.

Sequenced input: blood. The source is a boy in the first two years of life with a congenital heart defect but otherwise immunologically healthy. V and J are TRBV7-2 and TRBJ2-5, with 10 nucleotides matching TRBD2. For the CDR3, the DNA is TGTGCCAGCAGCCACCCTCCGAGCGGGGGGGCCGGGGAGACCCAGTACTTC. Translated, it gives CASSHPPSGGAGETQYF. Looking up the rest from reference TRBV7-2 and TRBJ2-5 gives the full variable domain: GAGVSQSPSNKVTEKGKDVELRCDPISGHTALYWYRQSLGQGLEFLIYFQGNSAPDKSGLPSDRFSAERTGGSVSTLTIQRTQQEDSAVYLCASSHPPSGGAGETQYFGPGTRLLVL.